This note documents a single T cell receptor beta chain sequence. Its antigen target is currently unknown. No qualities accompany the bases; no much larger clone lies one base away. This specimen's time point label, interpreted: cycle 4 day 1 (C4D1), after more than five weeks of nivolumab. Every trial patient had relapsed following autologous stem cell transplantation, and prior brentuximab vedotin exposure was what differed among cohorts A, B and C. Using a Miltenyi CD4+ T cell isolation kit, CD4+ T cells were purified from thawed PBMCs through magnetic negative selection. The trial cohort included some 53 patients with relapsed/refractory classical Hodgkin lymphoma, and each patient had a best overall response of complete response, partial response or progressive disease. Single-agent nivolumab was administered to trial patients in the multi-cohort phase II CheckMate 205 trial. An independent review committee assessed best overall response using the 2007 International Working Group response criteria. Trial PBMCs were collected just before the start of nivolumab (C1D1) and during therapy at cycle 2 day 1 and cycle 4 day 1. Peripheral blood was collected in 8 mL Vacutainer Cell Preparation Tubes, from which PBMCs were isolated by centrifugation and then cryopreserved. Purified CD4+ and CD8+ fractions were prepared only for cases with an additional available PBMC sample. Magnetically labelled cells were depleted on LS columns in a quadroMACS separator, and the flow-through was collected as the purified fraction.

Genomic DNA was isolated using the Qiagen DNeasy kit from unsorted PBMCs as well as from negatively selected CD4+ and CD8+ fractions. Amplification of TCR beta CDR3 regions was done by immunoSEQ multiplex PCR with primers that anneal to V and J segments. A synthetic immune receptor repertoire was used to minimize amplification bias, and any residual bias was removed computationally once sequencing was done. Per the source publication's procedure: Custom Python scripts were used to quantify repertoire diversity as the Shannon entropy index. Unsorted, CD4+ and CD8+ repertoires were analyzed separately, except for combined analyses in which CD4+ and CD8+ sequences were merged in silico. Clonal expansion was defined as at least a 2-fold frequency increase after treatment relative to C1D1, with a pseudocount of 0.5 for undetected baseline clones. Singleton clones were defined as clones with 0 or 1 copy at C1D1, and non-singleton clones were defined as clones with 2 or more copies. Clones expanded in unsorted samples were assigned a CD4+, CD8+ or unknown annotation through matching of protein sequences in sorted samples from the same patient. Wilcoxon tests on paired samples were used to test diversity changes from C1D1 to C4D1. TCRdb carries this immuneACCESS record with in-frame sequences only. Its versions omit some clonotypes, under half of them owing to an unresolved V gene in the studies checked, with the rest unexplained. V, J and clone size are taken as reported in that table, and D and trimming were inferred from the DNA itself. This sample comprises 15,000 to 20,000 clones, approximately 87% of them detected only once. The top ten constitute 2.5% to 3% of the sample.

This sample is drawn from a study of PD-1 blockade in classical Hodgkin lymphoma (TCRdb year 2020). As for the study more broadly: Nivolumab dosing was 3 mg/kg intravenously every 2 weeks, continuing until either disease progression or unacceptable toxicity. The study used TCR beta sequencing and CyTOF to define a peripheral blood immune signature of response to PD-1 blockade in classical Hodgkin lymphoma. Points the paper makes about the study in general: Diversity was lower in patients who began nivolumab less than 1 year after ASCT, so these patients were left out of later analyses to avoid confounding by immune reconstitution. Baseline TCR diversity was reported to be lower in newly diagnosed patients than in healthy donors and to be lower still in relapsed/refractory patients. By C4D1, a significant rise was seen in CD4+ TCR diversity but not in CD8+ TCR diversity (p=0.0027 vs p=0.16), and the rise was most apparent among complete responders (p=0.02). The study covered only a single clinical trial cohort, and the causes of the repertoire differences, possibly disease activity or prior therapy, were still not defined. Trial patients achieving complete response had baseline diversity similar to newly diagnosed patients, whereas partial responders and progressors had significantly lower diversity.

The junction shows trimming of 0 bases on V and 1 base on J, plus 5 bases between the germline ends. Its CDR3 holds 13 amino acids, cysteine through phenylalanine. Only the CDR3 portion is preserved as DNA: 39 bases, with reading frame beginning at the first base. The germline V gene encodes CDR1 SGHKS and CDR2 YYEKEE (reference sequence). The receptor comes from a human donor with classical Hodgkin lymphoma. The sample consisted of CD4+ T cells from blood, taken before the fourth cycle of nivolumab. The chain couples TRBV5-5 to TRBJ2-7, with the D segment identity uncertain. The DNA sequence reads TGTGCCAGCAGCTTGGATGGTTCCTACGAGCAGTACTTC. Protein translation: CASSLDGSYEQYF. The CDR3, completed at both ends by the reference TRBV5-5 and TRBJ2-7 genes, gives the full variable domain DAGVTQSPTHLIKTRGQQVTLRCSPISGHKSVSWYQQVLGQGPQFIFQYYEKEERGRGNFPDRFSARQFPNYSSELNVNALLLGDSALYLCASSLDGSYEQYFGPGTRLTVT.